Listed below are T cell receptor beta chains from one sample, sequenced in a study of T cell responses to AZD1222 COVID-19 vaccine. The data were produced by immunoSEQ multiplex PCR, yet TCRdb's version contains in-frame clones alone and is incomplete. The sample consists of about 110,000 clones, 70% to 90% of them appearing once. The sample in question was peripheral blood, obtained on day 0 of AZD1222 vaccination. The receptors here all came from an adult in good health. The CDR3 runs from the conserved cysteine through the conserved F or W. The D gene is left open where the match is weak. A row's size may be missing; if present it is once, few, many or a size class.

d_call | clone_size | cdr3_length | j_call | v_call | cdr3_nt | cdr3_aa
. | . | 15 | TRBJ2-3 | TRBV19 | TGTGCCAGTAGTGTCTCATGGTCGGGCACAGATACGCAGTATTTT | CASSVSWSGTDTQYF
. | . | 13 | TRBJ1-3 | TRBV13 | TGTGCCAGCAGCCAGGACGTTGGAAACACCATATATTTT | CASSQDVGNTIYF
. | once | 12 | TRBJ1-1 | TRBV28 | TGTGCCAGCAGTTCACTTCTCGGGACCGCTTTCTTT | CASSSLLGTAFF
. | . | 14 | TRBJ1-2 | TRBV19 | TGTGCCAGTAGTATCGGGGGCCCCTACTATGGCTACACCTTC | CASSIGGPYYGYTF
TRBD2 | . | 16 | TRBJ2-2 | TRBV3-1/TRBV3-2 | TGTGCCAGCAGCCGGAGACTAGCGGGAGGAACCGGGGAGCTGTTTTTT | CASSRRLAGGTGELFF
TRBD1 | . | 15 | TRBJ2-1 | TRBV3-1/TRBV3-2 | TGTGCCAGCAGCCAGGACAGGAGCTCCTACAATGAGCAGTTCTTC | CASSQDRSSYNEQFF
. | . | 15 | TRBJ1-5 | TRBV18 | TGTGCCAGCTCACCGGGGCAGGGCAGCAATCAGCCCCAGCATTTT | CASSPGQGSNQPQHF
. | . | 16 | TRBJ1-1 | TRBV14 | TGTGCCAGCAGCCAAGATTGGGGCTCAATGAACACTGAAGCTTTCTTT | CASSQDWGSMNTEAFF
. | . | 12 | TRBJ2-5 | TRBV11-2 | TGTGCCAGCAGCTTAGATAGAAAGACCCAGTACTTC | CASSLDRKTQYF
TRBD1 | . | 15 | TRBJ1-1 | TRBV18 | TGTGCCAGCTCACAAACGACAGGGGTGAACACTGAAGCTTTCTTT | CASSQTTGVNTEAFF
. | . | 12 | TRBJ1-3 | TRBV4-3 | TGCGCCAGCAGTGCGCAGGGAAACACCATATATTTT | CASSAQGNTIYF
. | . | 15 | TRBJ1-1 | TRBV21-1 | TGTGCCAGCAGCCCTCCTGGGTGGGAGAACACTGAAGCTTTCTTT | CASSPPGWENTEAFF
. | . | 19 | TRBJ1-3 | TRBV21-1 | TGTGCCAGCAGCAAAGGCGGATGGCAGGGGGCCTTCTCTGGAAACACCATATATTTT | CASSKGGWQGAFSGNTIYF
. | . | 17 | TRBJ2-6 | TRBV28 | TGTGCCAGCAGTTTAGGGGGGGCCCTCTCTGGGGCCAACGTCCTGACTTTC | CASSLGGALSGANVLTF
. | few | 18 | TRBJ1-6 | TRBV5-6 | TGTGCCAGCAGCTTGGACCGCCTAGCGCCAGGCGGTAATTCACCCCTCCACTTT | CASSLDRLAPGGNSPLHF
. | . | 14 | TRBJ2-7 | TRBV11-1 | TGTGCCAGCAGCTTAAGCGCCTTCGTGGACGAGCAGTACTTC | CASSLSAFVDEQYF
. | . | 13 | TRBJ1-1 | TRBV28 | TGTGCCAGCATCACGGCACCGAACACTGAAGCTTTCTTT | CASITAPNTEAFF
TRBD1 | . | 14 | TRBJ1-1 | TRBV30 | TGTGCCTGGAGTCGCCGACAGGGAAGGACTGAAGCTTTCTTT | CAWSRRQGRTEAFF